The T cell receptor beta chain under discussion was sequenced for a study of cytomegalovirus exposure and HLA in healthy donors. Turning to this clone: Its matching antigen is unknown.

Germline values: CDR1 SGHVS, CDR2 FQNEAQ. The CDR3 totals 14 residues. V lost 5 bases, J lost 6 bases, and 14 bases lay in between. Whole-study findings and limits: Usually a TCR sequence was rare, but some public TCRs were found in many donors.

PCR involved 60 Vbeta and 13 Jbeta primers. Libraries were prepared by immunoSEQ multiplex PCR; TCRdb keeps only in-frame clonotypes and omits some of them. The repertoire includes around 140,000 clones, 65% to 85% of them detected once, and around 7% sits in the top ten. The chain has TRBV7-8 and TRBJ1-5; no firm D call. The clonotype originates from a man aged 30 to 45 in good health and CMV-seronegative. The sequenced sample was PBMCs. This CDR3 reads CASSPDPAGQPQHF. The CDR3 bases are TGTGCCAGCAGCCCGGACCCAGCGGGTCAGCCCCAGCATTTT.